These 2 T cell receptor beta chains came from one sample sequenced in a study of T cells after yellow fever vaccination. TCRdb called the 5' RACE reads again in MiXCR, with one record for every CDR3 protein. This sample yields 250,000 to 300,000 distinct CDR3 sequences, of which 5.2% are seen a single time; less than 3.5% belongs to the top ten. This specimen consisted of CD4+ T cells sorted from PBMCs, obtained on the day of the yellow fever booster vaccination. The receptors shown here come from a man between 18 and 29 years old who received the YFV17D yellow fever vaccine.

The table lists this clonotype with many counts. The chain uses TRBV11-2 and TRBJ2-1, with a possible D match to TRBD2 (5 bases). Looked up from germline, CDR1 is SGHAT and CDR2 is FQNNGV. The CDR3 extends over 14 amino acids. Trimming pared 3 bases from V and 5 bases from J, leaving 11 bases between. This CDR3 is CASSLALGDNEQFF. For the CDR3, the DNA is TGTGCCAGCAGCTTGGCCCTCGGGGACAATGAGCAGTTCTTC. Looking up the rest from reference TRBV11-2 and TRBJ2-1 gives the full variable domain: EAGVAQSPRYKIIEKRQSVAFWCNPISGHATLYWYQQILGQGPKLLIQFQNNGVVDDSQLPKDRFSAERLKGVDSTLKIQPAKLEDSAVYLCASSLALGDNEQFFGPGTRLTVL.

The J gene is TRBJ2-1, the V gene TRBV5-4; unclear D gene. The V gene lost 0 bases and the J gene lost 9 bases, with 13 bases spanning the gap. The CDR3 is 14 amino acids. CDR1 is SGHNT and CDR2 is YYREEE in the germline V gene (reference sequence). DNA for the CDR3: TGTGCCAGCAGCTTGGCATCAGGAAGTCGTGAGCAGTTCTTC. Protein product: CASSLASGSREQFF.